These 31 T cell receptor beta chains came from one sample sequenced in a study of cytomegalovirus exposure and HLA in healthy donors. PCR employed 60 Vbeta and 13 Jbeta primers. Sequenced by immunoSEQ multiplex PCR; TCRdb stores in-frame clones only, minus some. The table shows some 200,000 clones, with roughly four fifths occurring only once. Sequenced: PBMCs. The receptors were gathered from a man between 45 and 60 years old in good health and CMV-seronegative.

The CDR3 loop is CAISIGTSDTDTQYF. DNA of the CDR3: TGTGCCATCAGTATCGGGACTAGCGACACAGATACGCAGTATTTT. The chain combines TRBV10-3 with TRBJ2-3, with 10 bases that match TRBD2. Trimming at V came to 5 bases and at J to 2 bases, leaving 4 bases not matched to a gene. Germline V CDR1 and CDR2: ENHRY, SYGVKD. This CDR3 is 15 amino acids long.

For this clone: The germline gene is not matched at one end of the junction; a read error may be the cause. The chain uses TRBV7-9 and TRBJ2-7; 9 nucleotides align to TRBD2. This CDR3 is built from 16 residues. Looked up from germline, CDR1 is SEHNR and CDR2 is FQNEAQ (reference sequence). The CDR3 sequence is CSSSGGPQGHRNEQYF. CDR3 DNA sequence: TGTTCCAGCAGCGGGGGGCCACAGGGGCATCGGAACGAGCAGTACTTC.

J is TRBJ1-4 and V is TRBV5-4, with TRBD1 matching 7 bases. CDR3 length: 16 amino acids. Germline V CDR1 and CDR2: SGHNT, YYREEE (reference sequence). Losses at the gene ends were 4 bases for V and 3 bases for J; bases not matched to a gene: 9. DNA of the CDR3: TGTGCCAGCAGCCGCGGCGGCGGGACAGCTAATGAAAAACTGTTTTTT. Protein: CASSRGGGTANEKLFF.

The chain joins TRBV14 to TRBJ1-1; D gene ambiguous. CDR1 and CDR2 (germline): SGHDN, FVKESK. The CDR3 consists of 13 residues. Trimming took 4 bases from V and 4 from J, leaving 10 bases between them. The CDR3 spells CASSPRRLTEAFF. The CDR3 DNA follows: TGTGCCAGCAGCCCCAGACGACTCACTGAAGCTTTCTTT.

The rearrangement links TRBV7-8 to TRBJ2-3; 7 nucleotides line up with TRBD1. The germline V gene has CDR1 SGHVS and CDR2 FQNEAQ. V dropped 5 bases and J dropped 4; count of bases not matched to a gene: 6. The length of the CDR3 is 14 residues. CDR3 sequence: CASSPTGLPDTQYF. The CDR3 nucleotides are TGTGCCAGCAGCCCGACAGGGCTTCCAGATACGCAGTATTTT.

V and J are TRBV5-1 and TRBJ1-2; D is unresolved. V was trimmed by 5 bases and J by 4 bases, leaving 15 bases between them. Germline CDR1 is SGHRS and CDR2 is YFSETQ. There are 14 residues in the CDR3. CDR3 region: CASSDDGRAYGYTF. The CDR3 DNA reads TGCGCCAGCAGTGACGACGGGAGGGCCTATGGCTACACCTTC.

This chain connects TRBV7-2 to TRBJ2-7, with 10 bases fitting TRBD1. This CDR3 has 15 amino acids. Trimming cost V 5 bases and J 4 bases; bases outside gene matches: 8. Per the germline V gene, CDR1 is SGHTA and CDR2 is FQGNSA. CDR3 residues: CASSPGQGRFYEQYF. CDR3 DNA: TGTGCCAGCAGCCCGGGACAGGGGAGGTTTTACGAGCAGTACTTC.

V usage is TRBV5-4 and J usage is TRBJ1-2; D gene unclear. The CDR3 is made up of 17 amino acids. Trimming took off 4 bases at V and 1 base at J, with 20 bases between the two ends. Germline loops: CDR1 SGHNT, CDR2 YYREEE (reference sequence). CDR3 residues: CASSAFVRMSYNYGYTF. As DNA, the CDR3 is TGTGCCAGCAGCGCCTTTGTCAGGATGAGTTATAACTATGGCTACACCTTC.

This chain uses TRBV28 with TRBJ2-7, with a tentative D call TRBD2 (5 bases). The CDR3 runs to 14 residues. Germline CDR1 is MDHEN and CDR2 is SYDVKM. V shed 2 bases and J shed 5 bases, with 13 bases lying between them. In DNA, the CDR3 is TGTGCCAGCAGTTTAACCCTTTTCGGGAACGAGCAGTACTTC. It yields the protein CASSLTLFGNEQYF.

The chain recombines TRBV10-2 with TRBJ1-6; 9 positions agree with TRBD1. This CDR3 has 15 amino acids. Germline V gene lookup returns CDR1 WSHSY and CDR2 SAAADI. Trimming cost V 4 bases and J 7 bases; bases outside gene matches: 5. The CDR3 sequence: CASSGGQGRNSPLHF. The DNA of the CDR3 is TGCGCCAGCAGTGGGGGACAGGGTCGGAATTCACCCCTCCACTTT.

This sequence joins TRBV7-9 and TRBJ1-6; 9 bases line up with TRBD1. The CDR3 contains 14 residues. The ends lost 8 bases at V and 9 bases at J; junction bases unmatched: 8. In germline, CDR1 is SEHNR, CDR2 FQNEAQ (reference sequence). CDR3 nucleotide sequence: TGTGCCAGCGTCCCGGGACAGGGAGGTTCACCCCTCCACTTT. This codes for CASVPGQGGSPLHF.

The chain couples TRBV20-1 to TRBJ1-2; D perhaps matches TRBD1 (6 bases). Germline V lookup: CDR1 DFQATT, CDR2 SNEGSKA (reference sequence). The CDR3 sequence is 11 residues long. V shed 6 bases and J shed 4 bases, with 9 bases lying between them. As DNA, the CDR3 is TGCAGTGCCACAGGGAGCTATGGCTACACCTTC. Protein: CSATGSYGYTF.

The rearrangement links TRBV28 to TRBJ1-2; D is unclear. The V gene's germline CDR1 is MDHEN and CDR2 SYDVKM. The CDR3 length is 14 residues. Trimming removed 5 bases at V and 14 bases at J, with 24 bases between. CDR3 nucleotide sequence: TGTGCCAGCAGTCCAACCACAACCGGCAAGTTACAGACCTTC. Protein: CASSPTTTGKLQTF.

This chain connects TRBV18 to TRBJ2-3, with D possibly matching TRBD1 (6 bases). There are 16 residues in the CDR3. Deletions cut 3 bases from V and 1 base from J, with 14 bases between. Germline V gene lookup returns CDR1 KGHSH and CDR2 LQKENI. The CDR3: CASSPRQVSGTDTQYF. DNA for the CDR3: TGTGCCAGCTCACCCAGACAGGTCTCGGGCACAGATACGCAGTATTTT.

This chain connects TRBV2 to TRBJ2-3, with TRBD2 matching 8 bases. Germline V CDR1 and CDR2: SNHLY, FYNNEI. Trimming at V came to 0 bases and at J to 9 bases, leaving 17 bases not matched to a gene. There are 18 residues in the CDR3. CDR3 DNA: TGTGCCAGCAGTGAAGCGCGGACTGCGGGAGGAAAATTCGGGACGCAGTATTTT. It encodes CASSEARTAGGKFGTQYF.

This clone was counted a few times. V and J are TRBV4-3 and TRBJ1-3; D remains ambiguous. CDR1 is LGHNA, CDR2 YSLEER, per germline. V gave up 4 bases and J gave up 8 bases, with 9 bases separating them. CDR3 length: 12 amino acids. CDR3 coding DNA: TGCGCCAGCAGCCCTCGCGGCCACACCATATATTTT. Translated: CASSPRGHTIYF.

The chain is built from TRBV9 and TRBJ1-3; D call uncertain. CDR1 and CDR2 (germline): SGDLS, YYNGEE. Trimming left V 0 bases short and J 2 bases short, with 6 bases between. The CDR3 has 14 amino acids. CDR3 protein: CASSVGAAGNTIYF. The DNA for the CDR3 is TGTGCCAGCAGCGTAGGGGCAGCTGGAAACACCATATATTTT.

The chain carries TRBV30 and TRBJ2-3; 13 nucleotides agree with TRBD2. Germline CDR1 is GTSNPN and CDR2 is SVGIG (reference sequence). V trimming: 2 bases; J trimming: 9 bases; junction bases outside the gene matches: 5. The CDR3 has 14 amino acids. The CDR3 sequence: CAWSPTSGRVTQYF. The CDR3 coding sequence is TGTGCCTGGAGTCCCACTAGCGGGAGGGTAACGCAGTATTTT.

The genes are TRBV19 and TRBJ1-1; 8 nucleotides align to TRBD1. Trimming took 6 bases from V and 8 from J; bases not matched to a gene: 5. The CDR3 is made up of 12 amino acids. CDR1 and CDR2 from the germline V gene are LNHDA and SQIVND (reference sequence). The chain's CDR3 is CASRLDRGEAFF. For the CDR3, the DNA is TGTGCCAGTAGACTTGACAGGGGAGAAGCTTTCTTT.

The chain is built from TRBV19 and TRBJ2-7, with 8 positions matching TRBD2. Germline-derived CDR1 and CDR2 are LNHDA and SQIVND (reference sequence). The CDR3 consists of 16 residues. V lost 4 bases to trimming and J lost 4 bases; unmatched junction nucleotides: 12. The CDR3 DNA reads TGTGCCAGTAGTAGGGGAGCGGGAGAAGGTTTTTACGAGCAGTACTTC. As protein: CASSRGAGEGFYEQYF.

The CDR3 reads CASSIRGSKYGNTIYF. The CDR3 coding sequence is TGTGCCAGTAGTATCAGGGGGAGCAAGTACGGAAACACCATATATTTT. The chain couples TRBV19 to TRBJ1-3; 7 bases match TRBD1. Germline V gene data show CDR1 as LNHDA and CDR2 as SQIVND (reference sequence). The V and J ends lost 3 bases and 4 bases, in that order; junction bases with no gene match: 9. The CDR3 spans 16 residues.

As regards this clone: The junction departs from the called germline gene at one end, perhaps through a read error. V gene TRBV7-7 combines with J gene TRBJ2-7; 11 bases fit TRBD1. CDR3 length: 17 amino acids. Germline-derived CDR1 and CDR2 are SSHAT and FNYEAQ (reference sequence). The chain's CDR3 is CASSKYAPGQGGYEQYF. CDR3 sequence (DNA): TGTGCTAGCAGCAAATACGCTCCGGGACAGGGGGGCTACGAGCAGTACTTC.

The chain employs TRBV7-8 and TRBJ2-7; 8 positions agree with TRBD2. There are 14 residues in the CDR3. V lost 3 bases, J lost 9 bases, and 10 bases stayed unmatched. Germline V lookup: CDR1 SGHVS, CDR2 FQNEAQ. In nucleotides, the CDR3 is TGTGCCAGCAGCTTTTCGGGGGGGAATGTCGGGCAGTACTTC. Encoded protein: CASSFSGGNVGQYF.

This clone showed up just once. The chain is built from TRBV9 and TRBJ1-6, with 9 bases identical to TRBD1. CDR1 is SGDLS, CDR2 YYNGEE, per germline. V shed 9 bases and J 9 bases; nucleotides not matched to a gene: 16. The CDR3 has 16 amino acids. The CDR3 loop reads CATRDREFPVSSPLHF. For the CDR3, the DNA is TGTGCCACCCGGGACAGGGAATTCCCTGTGAGTTCACCCCTCCACTTT.

This chain links TRBV19 with TRBJ1-5; D gene ambiguous. This CDR3 is 17 amino acids long. V gave up 3 bases and J gave up 5 bases, with 20 bases separating them. From germline, CDR1 is LNHDA and CDR2 SQIVND (reference sequence). The DNA for the CDR3 is TGTGCCAGTAGTATTTTGGGGAGCCGTAGTCCTTATCAGCCCCAGCATTTT. Protein product: CASSILGSRSPYQPQHF.

The chain joins TRBV4-2 to TRBJ1-4; D perhaps matches TRBD1 (5 bases). This CDR3 has 17 residues. V was pared by 0 bases and J by 4 bases, with 15 bases between. Germline values: CDR1 LGHNA, CDR2 YNFKEQ. CDR3 residues: CASSQDKRQTLNEKLFF. For the CDR3, the DNA is TGTGCCAGCAGCCAAGATAAAAGACAGACCCTTAATGAAAAACTGTTTTTT.

The rearrangement joins TRBV7-3 to TRBJ2-1; D is possibly TRBD1 (5 bases). The CDR3 extends over 14 amino acids. Germline assignment: CDR1 SGHTA and CDR2 FQGTGA. V gave up 0 bases and J gave up 8 bases, with 11 bases separating them. CDR3 coding DNA: TGTGCCAGCAGCTTAACGCAGGGATCGCATGAGCAGTTCTTC. It yields the protein CASSLTQGSHEQFF.

The V call is TRBV6-4, the J call TRBJ2-2, with a tentative D call TRBD1 (6 bases). The CDR3 is 15 residues long. Per germline, CDR1 MRHNA and CDR2 SNTAGT. Trimming pared 9 bases from V and 1 base from J, leaving 15 bases between. The DNA of the CDR3 is TGTGCCAGACGTAGGGGGAAAATGAACACCGGGGAGCTGTTTTTT. Translation: CARRRGKMNTGELFF.

The V and J genes are TRBV25-1 and TRBJ1-1, with 10 bases matching TRBD1. The germline V gene has CDR1 MGHDK and CDR2 SYGVNS. The CDR3 loop spans 13 amino acids. J lost 11 bases, V lost 4 bases, and 7 bases had no gene match. CDR3 bases: TGTGCCAGCAGTGTAGATGGGACAGGGGTTGCTTTCTTT. This translates into CASSVDGTGVAFF. The complete variable domain, with remaining parts taken from reference TRBV25-1 and TRBJ1-1, reads EADIYQTPRYLVIGTGKKITLECSQTMGHDKMYWYQQDPGMELHLIHYSYGVNSTEKGDLSSESTVSRIRTEHFPLTLESARPSHTSQYLCASSVDGTGVAFFGQGTRLTVV.

V gene TRBV28 combines with J gene TRBJ2-7, with 9 bases that match TRBD2. Germline V gene sequence: CDR1 MDHEN, CDR2 SYDVKM. This CDR3 contains 16 residues. V was pared by 3 bases and J by 6 bases, with 12 bases of the junction left unmatched. The CDR3 loop is CASSFLAGKTGGEQYF. The CDR3, as DNA: TGTGCCAGCAGTTTTCTAGCGGGAAAGACTGGCGGCGAGCAGTACTTC.

This clone appeared a few times. The rearrangement links TRBV5-6 to TRBJ1-2; D gene ambiguous. Trimming shortened V by 4 bases and J by 8 bases, and 12 bases separated the two germline ends. This CDR3 region has 12 residues. Per the germline V gene, CDR1 is SGHDT and CDR2 is YYEEEE. CDR3 DNA sequence: TGTGCCAGCAGCACGGGATACTTGGGCTACACCTTC. Translation gives CASSTGYLGYTF.